The TCR beta chain described here comes from a study of shared clonotypes between healthy human individuals (dated by TCRdb to the early 2020s). With regard to the full study: The cohort comprised two women and a few men aged 18 to 49 years. Each donor's leukapheresis produced roughly between roughly 0.9 and 9 billion PBMCs. Different laboratories and diverse techniques were used to prepare libraries and sequence TCR repertoires, to increase sequencing depth and limit assay-specific biases. For each donor, CD4 naive and CD4 memory were each run on three plates, CD8 naive on two plates, and CD8 memory on one plate. Blood TCR repertoires of five healthy adults were deeply sequenced to estimate repertoire size and the extent of clonotype sharing between individuals.

Concerning this clone: There is no known antigen for this receptor. Base qualities are not provided; no much larger clone lies one nucleotide away.

For this chain, trimming is 2 bases at the V end and 3 bases at the J end, and the number of junction bases without a gene match is 7. As encoded in the germline V gene (reference sequence), CDR1 is SGHNT while CDR2 is YYREEE. The CDR3, cysteine through phenylalanine, is 16 amino acids long. The retained sequence is limited to the CDR3, 48 bases, with the frame set at the first base. Healthy HIV-negative adults with no recently reported acute infections or vaccinations were included as donors. All donors were Caucasian adults living in Nashville, Tennessee, USA. Magnetic negative selection was used to enrich CD4+ T cells, after which naive cells were positively selected on CD45RA and the negative fraction became the memory subset. Blood was collected by leukapheresis, and PBMCs were isolated by Ficoll-Histopaque density gradient centrifugation and then cryopreserved in liquid nitrogen vapor phase. Analytical flow cytometry was used to check the purity and quantity of each magnetically sorted T cell population. Each sorted fraction had its genomic DNA isolated and then quantified by UV absorbance on a Nanodrop 2000c.

TCR CDR3 regions were amplified from genomic DNA by multiplex PCR using the deep immunoSEQ assay. Extracted genomic DNA from each cell subset was distributed evenly across all wells of several immunoSEQ 96-well plates, and each plate was treated as a replicate. Each replicate PCR for sorted subsets received around 0.2 ug genomic DNA, equal to tens of thousands of T cell genomes. Purified libraries were measured with a Qubit 3.0 fluorometer, size-checked on a Bioanalyzer 2100, and measured again with the KAPA Library Quantification kit. Each immunoSEQ 96-well plate was sequenced on its own single-read 150-cycle Illumina NextSeq 550 flow cell. As for how the authors treated the data: Because the immunoSEQ output held only junctional sequences and lacked quality scores, the filtering could not match the filtering applied to full-length reads. Sequences were annotated with PyIR, a Python wrapper for IgBLAST v1.9, using IMGT germline references to assign V/J genes and CDR3. Reads were removed for weak V/J assignments (E-value above 1e-6), missing CDR3, stop codons, out-of-frame junctions, or ambiguous translated residues. V3J clonotypes were defined by identical inferred V gene, J gene, and CDR3 amino acid sequence. To compute the percentage overlap between repertoires, the number of shared unique clonotypes was divided by the size of the smaller repertoire. Repertoire richness was assessed with RTK rarefaction, the Chao1 estimator, and Recon v2.1 estimates of unobserved clonotypes. OLGA was used to compute generation probabilities for all TCRbeta clonotypes that the gDNA method yielded from several donors. TCRdb took over this immuneACCESS table, retaining in-frame rearrangements with V and J assigned. Such tables are incomplete; in checked studies, under half of the missing clones stem from an unresolved V gene, and the remainder is unexplained. That table is the source of V, J and clone size, and D and trimming were worked out from the DNA. Present in this sample are approximately 980,000 clones, approximately 76% of which were seen just once. Jointly, the top ten make up approximately 1.5% of the sample.

What the work shows at the level of the full study, not this receptor alone: When a few donors were compared, the shared fraction of clonotypes was about 5.5% for naive CD4, approximately 3.3% for naive CD8, roughly 2.5% for memory CD4, and roughly 0.43% for memory CD8. The small number of donors limited the genetic and exposure-history diversity represented. Naive subsets generally had larger estimated clonotype richness than memory subsets did. Only blood was sampled, and tissue TCR repertoires likely differ from those in blood. Pairwise subsampling indicated that sequencing depth was expected to affect the degree of clonotype sharing among donors. Clonotypes shared by all four sorted-subset donors showed higher generation probabilities than non-shared clonotypes. Rarefaction of sorted-subset datasets indicated incomplete sequencing despite the large sequencing depth.

What was sequenced was memory CD4+ T cells sorted from blood. According to the study, the label for this sample's cell subset or site signals: CD45RA-negative fraction. The receptor was derived from a man younger than 35 in good health. This chain is built from TRBV5-4 and TRBJ2-5; TRBD1 fits 10 bases in the junction. CDR3 sequence: CASSLPGTGAKETQYF. The nucleotide sequence is TGTGCCAGCAGCTTACCCGGGACAGGGGCAAAAGAGACCCAGTACTTC. Supplemented by the reference TRBV5-4 and TRBJ2-5 proteins around the CDR3, the complete variable domain is ETGVTQSPTHLIKTRGQQVTLRCSSQSGHNTVSWYQQALGQGPQFIFQYYREEENGRGNFPPRFSGLQFPNYSSELNVNALELDDSALYLCASSLPGTGAKETQYFGPGTRLLVL.